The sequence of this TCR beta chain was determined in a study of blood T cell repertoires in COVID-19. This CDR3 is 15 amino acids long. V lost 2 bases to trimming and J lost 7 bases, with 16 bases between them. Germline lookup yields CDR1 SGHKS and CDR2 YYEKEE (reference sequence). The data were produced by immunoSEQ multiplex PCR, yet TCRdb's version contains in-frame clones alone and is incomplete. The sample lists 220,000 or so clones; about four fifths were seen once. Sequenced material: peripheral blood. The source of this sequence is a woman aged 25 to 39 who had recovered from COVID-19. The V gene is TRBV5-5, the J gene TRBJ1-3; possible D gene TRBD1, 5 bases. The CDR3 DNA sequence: TGTGCCAGCAGCTTTGAGGGGAGGGTAGGGAACACCATATATTTT. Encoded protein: CASSFEGRVGNTIYF.